This TCR beta chain was sequenced in a study of radiation and T cells in renal cell carcinoma. This clone was observed once. Assay used: immunoSEQ multiplex PCR; TCRdb lists only in-frame clones, some missing. The repertoire consists of under 65,000 clones, with around 72% occurring once and the leading ten covering roughly 7.2%. As for time point: baseline pretreatment blood. Sample treatment: 15 Gy SBRT to primary tumor, nephrectomy 4 weeks later. This CDR3 has 15 residues. V shed 5 bases, J shed 8 bases, and the junction held 10 bases outside the gene matches. Germline lookup yields CDR1 SEHNR and CDR2 FQNEAQ (reference sequence).

The clonotype was recovered from a man between 60 and 70 years old with renal cell carcinoma. The material sequenced was blood, taken from a patient whose treatment included radiotherapy and nephrectomy. V and J are TRBV7-9 and TRBJ1-4; TRBD1 agrees at 8 bases. CDR3 region: CASSDTITGGEKLFF. The CDR3 DNA reads TGTGCCAGCAGCGACACCATTACAGGGGGGGAAAAACTGTTTTTT.